This T cell receptor beta chain was retrieved from a study of vaccination and CD4 T cells after COVID-19 (dated by TCRdb to 2022 to 2024). For the study in its entirety: Convalescent patients had a positive SARS-CoV-2 result on nasal swab PCR, and of these patients, some ten had mild disease and one had severe disease. Post-COVID blood samples from convalescent patients were collected a median of roughly 100 days after diagnosis, with a range of 35 to 161 days. Three convalescent patients gave samples both early after vaccination (day 14) and late after vaccination (days 161 to 241). In over 8 COVID-19 convalescent patients and 4 infection-naive healthy vaccine recipients, researchers compared the spike-specific CD4+ TCR repertoire from before mRNA vaccination with the repertoire from after. Six males and four females were included in the convalescent cohort, with two Hispanic individuals, seven Caucasians, two Asians and one multiracial person represented. For stimulating the cultures, overlapping spike peptide pools were used, derived from SARS-CoV-2 as well as from the common cold coronaviruses HCoV-NL63, HCoV-OC43 and HCoV-229E. Participants received two doses of either the Pfizer-BioNTech BNT162b2 vaccine (n=8) or the Moderna mRNA-1273 vaccine (n=2). In control cultures, a CEFX viral epitope pool was used as positive control, an HIV-1 Nef peptide pool was used as negative control, or no peptide was added. Post-vaccine blood samples were taken a median of around 77 days after the second vaccine dose, with a range of roughly 14 to 250 days. General study outcomes and caveats: The study included relatively few convalescent patients and did not analyze early timepoints after natural infection. An increase in the median number of SARS-CoV-2-reactive clonotypes from 20 to 25 after infection to some 40 after vaccination was observed, but the change was not found to be significant. Among the post-vaccine SARS-CoV-2-reactive clones in convalescent patients, a median approximately 90% showed up only after vaccination, which suggests vaccine-specific priming. Of the vaccine-specific clones in convalescent patients, 304 of 307, or nearly all, reacted only to SARS-CoV-2 spike and did not cross-react with common cold coronaviruses.

V is shortened by 7 bases, J by 4 bases, and the region joining them spans 16 bases. From the cysteine up to the phenylalanine, the CDR3 has a length of 14 residues. CDR3 DNA only is kept here, 42 bases in frame from base 1. CDR1 MNHEY and CDR2 SVGEGT are derived from the germline V gene. Sample time point, as interpreted from the label and publication: late sampling 161 to 241 days after vaccination in three convalescent patients. In the paper's terms, the treatment or condition label means: approximately nine-day PBMC culture with coronavirus spike peptide pools or control peptides (ViraFEST assay). The ViraFEST assay was used in the study, in which antigen-specific T cells were expanded with peptide pools and expanded clonotypes were subsequently identified by TCR sequencing. The convalescent patients' positive SARS-CoV-2 PCR tests fell between March and December 2020, which was before the Alpha, Beta and Delta variants emerged in the United States. Some 2 million PBMCs per well were cultured in IMDM with approximately 5% human AB serum and 9 to 10 IU/ml IL-2, plus 10 ug/ml peptide pools. Half of the culture medium was replaced with fresh IL-2-containing medium on days 3 and 7. Once the cells had been in culture for ten to eleven days, the EasySep CD4+ T cell isolation kit was used to isolate CD4+ T cells by negative selection. Ficoll-Paque Plus gradient centrifugation was used to isolate PBMCs from whole blood, and the isolated PBMCs were then either used fresh or cryopreserved at -140C. In general, triplicate wells were set up for every culture condition.

This clonotype has more than one count but fewer than ten. Its antigen is not yet known. No qualities accompany the bases; no much larger clone lies one base away. To prepare the library, PCR was applied. At the Johns Hopkins FTIC core, DNA from the cultured CD4+ T cells underwent TCR sequencing with the Oncomine TCR Beta short-read assay. Genomic DNA was extracted from the cultured CD4+ T cells with the QIAamp micro DNA kit. Oncomine TCR Beta libraries from cultured CD4+ T cells were pooled using unique dual indexes and sequenced on an Illumina iSeq 100. In the original analysis: Non-productive sequences were filtered out, and CDR3s that did not start with C, did not end with F or W, or were shorter than 7 amino acids were discarded. The MANAFEST web application was used to identify antigen-specific clonotypes by comparing peptide-stimulated wells against reference wells and other culture wells. An FDR below 0.05, an odds ratio above 5, and a productive frequency above 0.1% in at least two of three replicate wells were required for clones to be considered positive. A clonotype was classed as cross-reactive if the clonotype showed significant expansion both in SARS-CoV-2 spike wells and in at least one common cold coronavirus spike condition. Using R version 3.6.1, CDR3 homology was evaluated through Levenshtein distances (stringdist) along with unrooted phylogenetic trees (ape). TCRdb handled the public reads itself, with Q25 trimming in fastp and clone calling in MiXCR, and kept productive beta chains. Rows merge per CDR3 protein into single entries with the most common DNA and genes. TCRdb's processing, not the study's, gives the V and J calls here. This sample lists 25,000 to 30,000 distinct CDR3 sequences; 41% were detected once. The biggest ten clones account for roughly 4.9% of the sample.

The chain joins TRBV6-2 or TRBV6-3 to TRBJ1-1; TRBD1 is possibly the D segment (5 matching bases). The material sequenced was CD4+ T cells from blood, cultured in vitro, taken about 7 months after SARS-CoV-2 vaccination. The TCR was taken from a human donor who had recovered from COVID-19. The CDR3 sequence is CASTNSRGITEAFF. The DNA sequence is given as TGTGCCAGCACCAATTCCCGGGGCATCACTGAAGCTTTCTTT.